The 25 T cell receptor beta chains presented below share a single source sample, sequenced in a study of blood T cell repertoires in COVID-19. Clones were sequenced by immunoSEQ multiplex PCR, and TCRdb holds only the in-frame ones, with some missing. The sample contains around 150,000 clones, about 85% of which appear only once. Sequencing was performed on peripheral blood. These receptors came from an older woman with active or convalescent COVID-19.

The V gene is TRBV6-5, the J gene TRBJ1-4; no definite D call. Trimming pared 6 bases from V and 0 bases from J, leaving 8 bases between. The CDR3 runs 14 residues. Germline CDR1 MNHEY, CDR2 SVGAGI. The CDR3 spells CASRPSATNEKLFF. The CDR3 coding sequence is TGTGCCAGCAGGCCCAGTGCAACTAATGAAAAACTGTTTTTT.

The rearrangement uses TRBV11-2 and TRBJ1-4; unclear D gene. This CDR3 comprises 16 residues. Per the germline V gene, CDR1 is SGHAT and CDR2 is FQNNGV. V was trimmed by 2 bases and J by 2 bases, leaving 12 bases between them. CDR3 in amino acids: CASSLNLWSTNEKLFF. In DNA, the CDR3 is TGTGCCAGCAGCTTAAATTTGTGGAGTACTAATGAAAAACTGTTTTTT.

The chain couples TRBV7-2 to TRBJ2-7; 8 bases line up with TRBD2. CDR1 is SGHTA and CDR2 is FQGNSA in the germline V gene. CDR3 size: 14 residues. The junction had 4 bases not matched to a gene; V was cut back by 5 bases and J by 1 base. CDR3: CASSRGGGSYEQYF. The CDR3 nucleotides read TGTGCCAGCAGCCGGGGGGGCGGGTCCTACGAGCAGTACTTC.

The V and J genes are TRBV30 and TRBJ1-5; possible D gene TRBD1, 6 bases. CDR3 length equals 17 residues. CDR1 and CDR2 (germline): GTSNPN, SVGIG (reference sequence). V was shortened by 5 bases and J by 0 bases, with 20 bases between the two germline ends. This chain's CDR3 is CAWQQDSTFPSNQPQHF. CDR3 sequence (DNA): TGTGCCTGGCAACAGGACAGCACATTCCCTAGCAATCAGCCCCAGCATTTT.

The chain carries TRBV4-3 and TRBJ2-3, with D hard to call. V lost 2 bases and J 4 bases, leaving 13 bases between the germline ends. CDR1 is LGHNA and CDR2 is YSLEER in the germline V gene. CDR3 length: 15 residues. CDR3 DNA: TGCGCCAGCAGCCAATTGGGCCTTAGTTCAGATACGCAGTATTTT. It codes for CASSQLGLSSDTQYF.

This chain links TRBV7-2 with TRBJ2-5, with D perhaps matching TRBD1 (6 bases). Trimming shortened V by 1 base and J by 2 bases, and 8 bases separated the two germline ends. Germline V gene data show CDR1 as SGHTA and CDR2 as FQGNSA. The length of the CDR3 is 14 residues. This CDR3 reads CASSLVQGQETQYF. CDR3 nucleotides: TGTGCCAGCAGCTTAGTCCAGGGGCAAGAGACCCAGTACTTC.

Written as DNA, the CDR3 is TGTGCCCGGAACAGGGGGGACACCATATATTTT. Encoded protein: CARNRGDTIYF. The genes are TRBV30 and TRBJ1-3; TRBD1 matches at 8 bases. The germline gives CDR1 GTSNPN, CDR2 SVGIG (reference sequence). V gave up 8 bases and J gave up 8 bases; unmatched junction bases: 5. The CDR3 covers 11 residues.

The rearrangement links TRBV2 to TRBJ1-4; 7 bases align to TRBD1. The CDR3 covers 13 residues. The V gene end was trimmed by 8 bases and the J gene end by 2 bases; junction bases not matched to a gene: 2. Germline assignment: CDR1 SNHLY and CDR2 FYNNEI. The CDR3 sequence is CASAGQTNEKLFF. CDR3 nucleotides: TGTGCCAGCGCGGGACAGACTAATGAAAAACTGTTTTTT.

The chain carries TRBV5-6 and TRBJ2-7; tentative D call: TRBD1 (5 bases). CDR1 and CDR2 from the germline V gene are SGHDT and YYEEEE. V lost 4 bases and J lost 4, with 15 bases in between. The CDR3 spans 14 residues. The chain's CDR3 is CASSGRQRRYEQYF. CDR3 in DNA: TGTGCCAGCAGCGGCCGACAGCGCCGATACGAGCAGTACTTC.

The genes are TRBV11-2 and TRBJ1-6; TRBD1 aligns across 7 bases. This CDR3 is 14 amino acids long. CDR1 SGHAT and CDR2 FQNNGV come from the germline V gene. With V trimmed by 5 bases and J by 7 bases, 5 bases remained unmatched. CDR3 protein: CASSGQVINSPLHF. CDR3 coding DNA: TGTGCCAGCAGCGGACAGGTGATAAATTCACCCCTCCACTTT.

The CDR3 DNA reads TGCAGCGGATCTAATAGAAATGAGCAGTTCTTC. Translating gives CSGSNRNEQFF. The chain uses TRBV29-1 and TRBJ2-1; D gene unclear. The CDR3 spans 11 residues. Trimming took off 7 bases at V and 7 bases at J, with 11 bases between the two ends. Per the germline V gene, CDR1 is SQVTM and CDR2 is ANQGSEA.

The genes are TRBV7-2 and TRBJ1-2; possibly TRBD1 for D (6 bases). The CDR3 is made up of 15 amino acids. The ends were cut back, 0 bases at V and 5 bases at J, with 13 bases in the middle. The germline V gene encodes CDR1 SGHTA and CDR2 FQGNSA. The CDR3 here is CASSLAVGAIYGYTF. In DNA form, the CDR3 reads TGTGCCAGCAGCTTAGCGGTGGGGGCTATTTATGGCTACACCTTC.

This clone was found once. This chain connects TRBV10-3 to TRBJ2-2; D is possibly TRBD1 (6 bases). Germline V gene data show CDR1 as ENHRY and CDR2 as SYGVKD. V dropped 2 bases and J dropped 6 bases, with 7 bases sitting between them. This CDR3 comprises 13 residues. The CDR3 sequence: CAISEGQPGELFF. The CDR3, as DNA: TGTGCCATCAGTGAGGGACAGCCCGGGGAGCTGTTTTTT.

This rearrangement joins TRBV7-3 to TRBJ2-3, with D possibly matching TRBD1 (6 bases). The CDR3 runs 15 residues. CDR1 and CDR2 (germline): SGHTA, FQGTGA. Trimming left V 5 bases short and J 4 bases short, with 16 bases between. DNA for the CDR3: TGTGCCAGCAGCGTAGGATTCAGGGGCGCAGATACGCAGTATTTT. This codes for CASSVGFRGADTQYF.

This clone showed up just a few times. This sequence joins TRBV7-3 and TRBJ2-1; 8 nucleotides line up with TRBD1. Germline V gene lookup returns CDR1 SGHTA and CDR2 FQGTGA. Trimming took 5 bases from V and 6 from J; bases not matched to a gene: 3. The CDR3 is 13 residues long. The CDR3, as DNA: TGTGCCAGCAGCCCAACAGGGGGCAATGAGCAGTTCTTC. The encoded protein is CASSPTGGNEQFF.

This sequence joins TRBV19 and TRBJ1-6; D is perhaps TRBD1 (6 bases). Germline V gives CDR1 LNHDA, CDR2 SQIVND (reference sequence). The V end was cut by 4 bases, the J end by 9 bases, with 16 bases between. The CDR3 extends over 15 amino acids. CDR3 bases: TGTGCCAGTAGTACCAGTAGGGGGAGCTCTTCACCCCTCCACTTT. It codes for CASSTSRGSSSPLHF.

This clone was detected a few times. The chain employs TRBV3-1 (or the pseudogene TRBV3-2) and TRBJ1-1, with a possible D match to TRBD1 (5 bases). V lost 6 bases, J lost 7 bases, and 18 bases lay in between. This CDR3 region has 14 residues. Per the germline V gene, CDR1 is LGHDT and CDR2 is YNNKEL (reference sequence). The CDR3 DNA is TGTGCCAGCAGTTTGGGGGGGAGTTTTGGTGAAGCTTTCTTT. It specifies CASSLGGSFGEAFF.

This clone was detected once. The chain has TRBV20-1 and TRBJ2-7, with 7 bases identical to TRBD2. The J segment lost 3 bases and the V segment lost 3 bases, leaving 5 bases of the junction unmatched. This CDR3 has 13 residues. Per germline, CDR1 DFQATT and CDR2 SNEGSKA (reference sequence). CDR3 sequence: CSASQRGNYEQYF. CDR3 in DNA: TGCAGTGCTAGTCAGCGGGGAAACTACGAGCAGTACTTC.

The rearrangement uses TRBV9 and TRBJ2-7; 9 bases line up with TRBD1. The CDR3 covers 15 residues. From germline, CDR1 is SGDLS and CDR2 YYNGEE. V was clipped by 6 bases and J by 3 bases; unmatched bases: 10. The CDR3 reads CASTPSGTGIYEQYF. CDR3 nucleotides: TGTGCCAGCACCCCCAGTGGGACAGGGATCTACGAGCAGTACTTC.

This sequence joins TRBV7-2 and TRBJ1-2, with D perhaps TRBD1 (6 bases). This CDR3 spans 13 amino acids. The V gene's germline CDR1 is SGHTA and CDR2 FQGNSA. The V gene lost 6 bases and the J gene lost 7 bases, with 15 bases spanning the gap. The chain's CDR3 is CASSKDRGSGYTF. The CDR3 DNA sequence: TGTGCCAGCAGTAAGGACAGAGGAAGTGGCTACACCTTC.

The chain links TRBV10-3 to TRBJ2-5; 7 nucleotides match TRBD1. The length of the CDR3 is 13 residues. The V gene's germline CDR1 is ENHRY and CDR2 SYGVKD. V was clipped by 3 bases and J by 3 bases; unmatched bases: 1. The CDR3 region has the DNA TGTGCCATCAGTGATACAGGGGAAGAGACCCAGTACTTC. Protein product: CAISDTGEETQYF.

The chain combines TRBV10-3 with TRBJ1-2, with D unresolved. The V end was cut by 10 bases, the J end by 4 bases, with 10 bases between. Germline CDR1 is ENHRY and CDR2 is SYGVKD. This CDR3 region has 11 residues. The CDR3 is CATEDFYGYTF. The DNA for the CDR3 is TGTGCCACTGAGGATTTCTATGGCTACACCTTC.

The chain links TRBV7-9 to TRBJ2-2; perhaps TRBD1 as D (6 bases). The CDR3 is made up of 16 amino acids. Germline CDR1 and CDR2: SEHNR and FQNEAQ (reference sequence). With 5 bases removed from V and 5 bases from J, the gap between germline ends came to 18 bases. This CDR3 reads CASSPGGWQGTGELFF. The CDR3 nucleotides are TGTGCCAGCAGCCCTGGGGGCTGGCAGGGGACCGGGGAGCTGTTTTTT.

This CDR3 reads CASSLVSGVSYNEQFF. The CDR3 coding sequence is TGTGCCAGCAGCTTAGTTAGCGGGGTCTCCTACAATGAGCAGTTCTTC. This sequence joins TRBV7-2 and TRBJ2-1, with 8 bases identical to TRBD2. The germline V gene has CDR1 SGHTA and CDR2 FQGNSA. The CDR3 runs to 16 residues. V was pared by 1 base and J by 0 bases, with 2 bases of the junction left unmatched.

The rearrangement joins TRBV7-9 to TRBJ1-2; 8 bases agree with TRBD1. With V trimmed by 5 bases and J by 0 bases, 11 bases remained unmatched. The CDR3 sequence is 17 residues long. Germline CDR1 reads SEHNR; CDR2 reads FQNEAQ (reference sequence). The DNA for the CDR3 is TGTGCCAGCAGCGGACGGACAGGGCGTTTGACTAACTATGGCTACACCTTC. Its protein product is CASSGRTGRLTNYGYTF. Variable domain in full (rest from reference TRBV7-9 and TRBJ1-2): DTGVSQNPRHKITKRGQNVTFRCDPISEHNRLYWYRQTLGQGPEFLTYFQNEAQLEKSRLLSDRFSAERPKGSFSTLEIQRTEQGDSAMYLCASSGRTGRLTNYGYTFGSGTRLTVV.